This T cell receptor (beta chain) was identified in a study of immune cell composition in non-small cell lung cancer. The CDR3 extends over 16 amino acids. V shed 3 bases and J 2 bases; nucleotides not matched to a gene: 10. Germline V lookup: CDR1 MNHEY, CDR2 SMNVEV (reference sequence). This clone was detected only once. Its antigen is not identified. Data came from immunoSEQ multiplex PCR; TCRdb stores just in-frame clones and leaves some out. In the table there are 3,000 to 3,500 clones, approximately 85% of which are singletons. Study outcomes and limitations: Lung squamous cell carcinoma tumours had significantly higher top 10 clone scores and productive clonality than lung adenocarcinoma.

This receptor was identified in a human donor with non-small cell lung cancer. J is TRBJ2-7 and V is TRBV27; TRBD1 agrees at 7 bases. What was sequenced was lung tumor tissue. This CDR3 reads CASSFLRQGRPYEQYF. The CDR3 region has the DNA TGTGCCAGCAGTTTTCTCCGACAGGGTAGACCCTACGAGCAGTACTTC.